This T cell receptor (beta chain) was obtained from a study of T-cell memory formation after mild COVID-19. Employing constant-segment primers, 5'RACE generated TCR alpha and TCR beta cDNA libraries bearing sample barcodes and UMIs. TCRdb reanalysed the 5' RACE reads using MiXCR and keeps one entry per CDR3 protein. This sample carries 360,000 or so distinct CDR3 sequences, over 25% of them seen once, and the ten largest clones take roughly 13%. On this clonotype itself: Its matching antigen is unknown.

Trimming cost V 2 bases and J 5 bases; bases outside gene matches: 9. The CDR3 sequence is 16 residues long. Germline V gives CDR1 GTSNPN, CDR2 SVGIG (reference sequence). Study-wide points: Day 37-peaking second-wave clones had unconfirmed SARS-CoV-2 specificity. Day 15 to 85 contracting clones showed balanced CD4/CD8; day 15 to 37 expanders favored CD4+.

The sample taken for sequencing was PBMCs or a T cell subset sorted from them (not recorded which). The sequence was obtained from an adult woman who had mild COVID-19 (a few samples of this study predate the infection). Cell type and time point are not known. The rearrangement links TRBV30 to TRBJ2-2, with TRBD1 matching 9 bases. The CDR3 reads CAWSPRGQGSTGELFF. CDR3 DNA sequence: TGTGCCTGGAGTCCTAGGGGACAGGGATCTACCGGGGAGCTGTTTTTT.